The T cell receptor beta chain described here comes from a study of T-cell reconstitution after alpha-beta-depleted transplantation in children. In its sample, this clonotype was seen a few times. What it binds is unknown. Unique molecular identifiers featured in how the TCRbeta library was prepared. One entry per CDR3 protein results from TCRdb running MiXCR on the PCR reads. The sample yields about 97,000 distinct CDR3 sequences, about 7.5% seen once. Points from the study as a whole: Among T cells one year after transplant, newly produced cells accounted for most counts and diversity. There were reportedly several hundred expanded graft clones from which alpha-beta T cells came about two months after transplant.

Trimming stripped 5 bases from V and 0 bases from J, with 17 bases between. The CDR3 covers 16 residues. Germline V lookup: CDR1 SGHRS, CDR2 YFSETQ. Here the sequenced sample was PBMCs, taken before TCRalphabeta/CD19-depleted stem cell transplant. The gene calls are TRBV5-1 and TRBJ1-2; no reliable D call. The source of this sequence is a boy aged 2 to 10 with acute lymphoblastic leukemia, due to receive a stem cell transplant. CDR3 loop: CASSLTTWVANYGYTF. CDR3 DNA: TGCGCCAGCAGTTTGACTACATGGGTCGCTAACTATGGCTACACCTTC.